The 3 T cell receptor beta chains given below trace back to one sample, sequenced in a study of T cells in Graves' hyperthyroidism and ophthalmopathy. Researchers took RNA transcripts and amplified the TCR beta CDR3 regions from them. Initially, a first-round RT-PCR of the TCR CDR3 employed the HTBI primer set. TCRdb itself ran the multiplex PCR reads through MiXCR, one entry per CDR3 protein. The data contain 250,000 to 300,000 distinct CDR3 sequences, 13% of them seen just once; the ten biggest clones take up 7.8%. Sequences were obtained from blood. These receptors all stem from a woman in her twenties or thirties with Graves' hyperthyroidism that later progressed to Graves' ophthalmopathy.

This clonotype was seen many times. V gene TRBV3-1 combines with J gene TRBJ1-2; D not certain. V lost 2 bases to trimming and J lost 3 bases, with 7 bases between them. Germline V gives CDR1 LGHDT, CDR2 YNNKEL (reference sequence). This CDR3 comprises 13 residues. CDR3 loop: CASSQIGYYGYTF. The CDR3 bases are TGTGCCAGCAGCCAAATCGGTTACTATGGCTACACCTTC.

This clonotype was seen repeatedly, ten times or more. Written as DNA, the CDR3 is TGTGCCAGCAGCTTAGCCCGGACAGGAGAGTCCTATGGCTACACCTTC. It encodes CASSLARTGESYGYTF. The V gene is TRBV7-9, the J gene TRBJ1-2; 7 bases map to TRBD1. Germline-derived CDR1 and CDR2 are SEHNR and FQNEAQ (reference sequence). This CDR3 has 16 amino acids. The V and J ends lost 0 bases and 4 bases, in that order; junction bases with no gene match: 8.

This clonotype was recorded many times. The chain links TRBV6-6 to TRBJ1-3; D might be TRBD1 (5 bases). The CDR3 extends over 17 amino acids. Trimming removed 0 bases at V and 0 bases at J, with 12 bases between. CDR1 MNHNY and CDR2 SVGAGI come from the germline V gene (reference sequence). The CDR3 loop is CASSYSGTGSSGNTIYF. CDR3 in DNA: TGTGCCAGCAGTTACTCCGGGACGGGGAGCTCTGGAAACACCATATATTTT.